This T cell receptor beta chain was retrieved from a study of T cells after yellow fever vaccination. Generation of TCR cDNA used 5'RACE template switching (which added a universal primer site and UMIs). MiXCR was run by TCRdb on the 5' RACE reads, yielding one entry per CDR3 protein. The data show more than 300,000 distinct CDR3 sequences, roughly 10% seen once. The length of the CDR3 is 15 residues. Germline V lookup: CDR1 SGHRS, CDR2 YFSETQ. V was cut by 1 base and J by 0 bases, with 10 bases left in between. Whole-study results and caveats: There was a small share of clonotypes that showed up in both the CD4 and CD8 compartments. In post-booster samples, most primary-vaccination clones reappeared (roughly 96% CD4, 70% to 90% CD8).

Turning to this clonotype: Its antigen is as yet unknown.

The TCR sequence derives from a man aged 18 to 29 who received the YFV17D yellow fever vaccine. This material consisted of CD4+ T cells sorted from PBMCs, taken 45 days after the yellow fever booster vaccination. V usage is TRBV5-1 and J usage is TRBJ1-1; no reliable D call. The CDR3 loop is CASSLFARVNTEAFF. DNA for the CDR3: TGCGCCAGCAGCTTGTTCGCCAGAGTGAACACTGAAGCTTTCTTT.